Detailed here is one T cell receptor beta chain. Per the study methods: Scientists estimated how many nucleated cells there were by amplifying reference gene primers. Sequenced by immunoSEQ multiplex PCR; TCRdb stores in-frame clones only, minus some. The V and J calls and clone size were taken over from that table, and D and trimming were inferred from the DNA. The table lists approximately 250,000 clones, about nine tenths of them singletons, with around 1.6% in the top ten. The data are from a study of blood T cell repertoires in COVID-19. CDR3 length: 11 residues. Per the germline V gene, CDR1 is ENHRY and CDR2 is SYGVKD. V lost 8 bases, J lost 5 bases, and 7 bases lay in between.

The TCR comes from an older woman who had recovered from COVID-19. Sample: peripheral blood. The rearrangement uses TRBV10-3 and TRBJ2-1; D call uncertain. The CDR3: CAIDDNNEQFF. The CDR3 DNA follows: TGTGCCATCGACGACAACAATGAGCAGTTCTTC.